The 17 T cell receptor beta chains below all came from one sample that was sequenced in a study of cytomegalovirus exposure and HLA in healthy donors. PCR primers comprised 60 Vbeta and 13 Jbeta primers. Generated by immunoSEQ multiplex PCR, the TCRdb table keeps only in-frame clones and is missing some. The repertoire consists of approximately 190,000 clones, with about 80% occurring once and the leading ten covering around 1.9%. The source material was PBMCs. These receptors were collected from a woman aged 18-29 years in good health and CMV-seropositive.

The CDR3 sequence is CAGQGPHDTEAFF. CDR3 in DNA: TGTGCCGGACAGGGACCCCACGACACTGAAGCTTTCTTT. The V gene is TRBV28, the J gene TRBJ1-1; 8 nucleotides agree with TRBD1. The CDR3 sequence is 13 residues long. V lost 11 bases and J lost 3; bases outside the gene matches: 8. Germline CDR1 reads MDHEN; CDR2 reads SYDVKM.

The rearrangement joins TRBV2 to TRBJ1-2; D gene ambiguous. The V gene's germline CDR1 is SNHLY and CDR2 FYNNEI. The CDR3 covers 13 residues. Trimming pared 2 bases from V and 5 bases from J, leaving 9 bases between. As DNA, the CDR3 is TGTGCCAGCAGTGAATTCCGCCAGTATGGCTACACCTTC. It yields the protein CASSEFRQYGYTF.

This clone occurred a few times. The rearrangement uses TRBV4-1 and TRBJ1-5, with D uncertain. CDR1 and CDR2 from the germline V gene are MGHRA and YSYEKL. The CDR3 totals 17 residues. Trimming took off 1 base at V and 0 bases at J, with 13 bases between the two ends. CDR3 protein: CASSQGRIHTSNQPQHF. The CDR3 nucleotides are TGCGCCAGCAGCCAAGGCAGGATACATACTAGCAATCAGCCCCAGCATTTT.

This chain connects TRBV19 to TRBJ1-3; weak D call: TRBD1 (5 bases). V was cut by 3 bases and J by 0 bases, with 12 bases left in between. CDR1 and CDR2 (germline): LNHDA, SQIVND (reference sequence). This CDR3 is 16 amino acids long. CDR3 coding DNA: TGTGCCAGTAGTATGGGGCCGACAGTCTCTGGAAACACCATATATTTT. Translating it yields CASSMGPTVSGNTIYF.

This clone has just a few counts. The CDR3 here is CSVTGDGNEQYF. CDR3 sequence (DNA): TGCAGCGTGACAGGGGATGGAAACGAGCAGTACTTC. The chain has TRBV29-1 and TRBJ2-7; 8 nucleotides align to TRBD1. The CDR3 extends over 12 amino acids. The V segment lost 6 bases and the J segment 5 bases; nucleotides outside the gene matches: 6. Germline assignment: CDR1 SQVTM and CDR2 ANQGSEA.

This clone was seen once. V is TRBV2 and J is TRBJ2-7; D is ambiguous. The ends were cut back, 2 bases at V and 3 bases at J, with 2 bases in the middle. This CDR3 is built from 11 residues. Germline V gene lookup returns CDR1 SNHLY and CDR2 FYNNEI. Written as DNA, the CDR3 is TGTGCCAGCAGTGAACACTACGAGCAGTACTTC. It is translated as CASSEHYEQYF.

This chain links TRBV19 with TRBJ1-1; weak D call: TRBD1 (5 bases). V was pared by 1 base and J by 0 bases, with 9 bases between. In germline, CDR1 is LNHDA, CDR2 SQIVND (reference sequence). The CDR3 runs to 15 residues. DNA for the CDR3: TGTGCCAGTAGTATAGTTGGGGGGGTGAACACTGAAGCTTTCTTT. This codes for CASSIVGGVNTEAFF.

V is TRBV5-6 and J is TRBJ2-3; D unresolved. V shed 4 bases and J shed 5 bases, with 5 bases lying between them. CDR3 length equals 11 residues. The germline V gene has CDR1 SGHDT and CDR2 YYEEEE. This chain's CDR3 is CASSILDTQYF. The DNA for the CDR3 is TGTGCCAGCAGCATACTAGATACGCAGTATTTT.

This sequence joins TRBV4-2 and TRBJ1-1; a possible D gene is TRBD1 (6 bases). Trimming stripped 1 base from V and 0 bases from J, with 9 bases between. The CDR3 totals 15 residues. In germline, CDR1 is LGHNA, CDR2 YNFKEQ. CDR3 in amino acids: CASSQAQGMNTEAFF. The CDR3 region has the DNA TGTGCCAGCAGCCAAGCTCAGGGGATGAACACTGAAGCTTTCTTT.

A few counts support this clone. The CDR3 bases are TGTGCCAGCAGTTACCCGAGGAGGACAGGGGGTTACGAGCAGTACTTC. Translation: CASSYPRRTGGYEQYF. This sequence joins TRBV6-5 and TRBJ2-7; 10 bases fit TRBD1. CDR3 length equals 16 residues. Unmatched junction bases numbered 8, after V lost 2 bases and J lost 4 bases. Germline CDR1 reads MNHEY; CDR2 reads SVGAGI.

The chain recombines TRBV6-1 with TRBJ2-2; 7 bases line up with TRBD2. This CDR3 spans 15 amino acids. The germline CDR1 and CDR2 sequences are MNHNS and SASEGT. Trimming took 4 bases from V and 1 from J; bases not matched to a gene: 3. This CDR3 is CASSGWGGNTGELFF. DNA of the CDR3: TGTGCCAGCAGTGGCTGGGGGGGGAACACCGGGGAGCTGTTTTTT.

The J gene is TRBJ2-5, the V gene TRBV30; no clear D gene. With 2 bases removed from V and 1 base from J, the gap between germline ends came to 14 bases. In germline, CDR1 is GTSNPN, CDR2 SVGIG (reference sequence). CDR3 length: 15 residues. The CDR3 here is CAWSSLAQTQETQYF. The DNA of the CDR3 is TGTGCCTGGAGTAGCTTGGCACAGACCCAAGAGACCCAGTACTTC.

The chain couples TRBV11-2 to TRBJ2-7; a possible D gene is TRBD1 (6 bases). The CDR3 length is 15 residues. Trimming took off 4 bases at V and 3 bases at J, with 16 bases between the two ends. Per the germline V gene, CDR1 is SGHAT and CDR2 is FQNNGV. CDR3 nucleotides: TGTGCCAGCAGCTCATTGAGGGACACCGTCTACGAGCAGTACTTC. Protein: CASSSLRDTVYEQYF.

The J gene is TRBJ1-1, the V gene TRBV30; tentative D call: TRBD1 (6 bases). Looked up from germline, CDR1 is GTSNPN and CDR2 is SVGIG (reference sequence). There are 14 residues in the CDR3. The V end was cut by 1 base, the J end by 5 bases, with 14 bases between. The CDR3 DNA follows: TGTGCCTGGAGTGCCACAGGGAGTGGAACTGAAGCTTTCTTT. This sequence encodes CAWSATGSGTEAFF.

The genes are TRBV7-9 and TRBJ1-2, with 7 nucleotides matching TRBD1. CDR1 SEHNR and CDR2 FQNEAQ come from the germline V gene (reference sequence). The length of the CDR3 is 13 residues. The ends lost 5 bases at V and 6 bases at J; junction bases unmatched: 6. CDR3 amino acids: CASSRDRYDGYTF. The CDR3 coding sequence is TGTGCCAGCAGCCGGGACAGATACGATGGCTACACCTTC.

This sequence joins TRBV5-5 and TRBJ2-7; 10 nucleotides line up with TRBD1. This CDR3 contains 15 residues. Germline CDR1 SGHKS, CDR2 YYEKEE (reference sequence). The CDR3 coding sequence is TGTGCCAGCAGCTTTGTGACAGGGGGCTCCCACGAGCAGTACGTC. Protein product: CASSFVTGGSHEQYV.

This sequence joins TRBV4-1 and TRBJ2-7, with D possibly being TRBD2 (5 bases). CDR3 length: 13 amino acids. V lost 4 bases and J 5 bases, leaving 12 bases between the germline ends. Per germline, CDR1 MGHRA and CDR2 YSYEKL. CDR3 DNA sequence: TGCGCCAGCAGCCTTATGGAGGCTAACGAGCAGTACTTC. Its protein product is CASSLMEANEQYF.